The 25 T cell receptor beta chains below come from one sample, sequenced in a study of cytomegalovirus exposure and HLA in healthy donors. Use of 60 Vbeta and 13 Jbeta primers characterized the PCR. TCRdb keeps only in-frame clones here, not all; method: immunoSEQ multiplex PCR. Among 85,000 to 100,000 clones listed, roughly 78% were seen once. The sequenced sample was PBMCs. The receptor set was obtained from an older woman in good health and CMV-seronegative.

The rearrangement joins TRBV6-1 to TRBJ1-5; a possible D gene is TRBD1 (5 bases). Germline CDR1 reads MNHNS; CDR2 reads SASEGT. Trimming took 6 bases from V and 0 from J, leaving 6 bases between them. The CDR3 has 13 amino acids. DNA for the CDR3: TGTGCCAGCAGGACAGCTAGCAATCAGCCCCAGCATTTT. It translates to CASRTASNQPQHF.

V and J are TRBV5-4 and TRBJ1-1; a weak D match, TRBD1 (5 bases). The V gene's germline CDR1 is SGHNT and CDR2 YYREEE (reference sequence). The V and J ends lost 4 bases and 1 base respectively, with 17 bases between them. The CDR3 loop spans 16 amino acids. The CDR3, as DNA: TGTGCCAGCAGCCGTTATCAGGGAGGCGCGAACACTGAAGCTTTCTTT. Translating gives CASSRYQGGANTEAFF.

CDR3 sequence (DNA): TGTGCCGCTAGAGAGGGGGGGGCTGATAACTATGGCTACACCTTC. Translating it yields CAAREGGADNYGYTF. The chain couples TRBV6-5 to TRBJ1-2; a possible D gene is TRBD1 (6 bases). Per the germline V gene, CDR1 is MNHEY and CDR2 is SVGAGI. V was pared by 11 bases and J by 1 base, with 20 bases between. The CDR3 runs to 15 residues.

The chain couples TRBV28 to TRBJ1-4, with TRBD1 as a possible D gene (6 bases). Germline V gene sequence: CDR1 MDHEN, CDR2 SYDVKM. The ends were cut back, 6 bases at V and 7 bases at J, with 18 bases in the middle. This CDR3 has 15 residues. The CDR3 protein is CASSPQGGVREKLFF. CDR3 nucleotide sequence: TGTGCCAGCAGCCCTCAAGGGGGGGTGCGTGAAAAACTGTTTTTT.

J is TRBJ2-7 and V is TRBV11-2; TRBD2 matches 7 bases. The CDR3 has 13 amino acids. CDR1 is SGHAT, CDR2 FQNNGV, per germline. Trimming took 3 bases from V and 5 from J; bases not matched to a gene: 4. CDR3 in DNA: TGTGCCAGCAGCTTCCCGGGGGGTAACGAGCAGTACTTC. Its translation: CASSFPGGNEQYF.

V gene TRBV27 combines with J gene TRBJ2-7, with 8 bases matching TRBD2. Germline CDR1 is MNHEY and CDR2 is SMNVEV (reference sequence). This CDR3 is built from 14 residues. With 8 bases clipped from V and 2 bases from J, the junction kept 8 bases outside the gene matches. CDR3 DNA sequence: TGTGCCAGCCGAGTAGCGGGACTCCCCTACGAGCAGTACTTC. As protein: CASRVAGLPYEQYF.

This chain connects TRBV27 to TRBJ1-2; the match to TRBD1 covers 9 bases. Looked up from germline, CDR1 is MNHEY and CDR2 is SMNVEV (reference sequence). This CDR3 has 16 amino acids. After removal of 4 bases from V and 2 bases from J, the junction contained 8 bases not matched to a gene. This CDR3 is CASSSQGAWINYGYTF. The DNA for the CDR3 is TGTGCCAGCAGTTCACAGGGGGCGTGGATAAACTATGGCTACACCTTC.

The chain uses TRBV10-2 and TRBJ1-2; D is possibly TRBD1 (5 bases). Between the trimmed V and J ends, which lost 4 bases and 6 bases, there was a span of 18 bases. CDR1 and CDR2 (germline): WSHSY, SAAADI. The CDR3 runs to 15 residues. The CDR3 DNA reads as TGCGCCAGCAGTGTAGCGGGCAGGGCTAATCATGGCTACACCTTC. It encodes CASSVAGRANHGYTF.

The chain joins TRBV7-8 to TRBJ2-2, with 8 bases lining up with TRBD1. Germline assignment: CDR1 SGHVS and CDR2 FQNEAQ. The CDR3 extends over 15 amino acids. Trimming took 5 bases from V and 0 from J; bases not matched to a gene: 2. In DNA form, the CDR3 reads TGTGCCAGCAGCCGGACAGGGTCGAACACCGGGGAGCTGTTTTTT. This gives the protein CASSRTGSNTGELFF.

V is TRBV10-2 and J is TRBJ1-6; the match to TRBD1 covers 9 bases. Germline V gives CDR1 WSHSY, CDR2 SAAADI. The V gene end was trimmed by 8 bases and the J gene end by 7 bases; junction bases not matched to a gene: 9. The CDR3 contains 15 residues. The CDR3 protein is CASGTGTGRNSPLHF. CDR3 DNA sequence: TGCGCCAGCGGAACTGGGACAGGGAGAAATTCACCCCTCCACTTT.

The CDR3 protein is CASSINRDRSEQYF. The CDR3 nucleotides are TGTGCCAGTAGTATAAACAGGGATAGGTCCGAGCAGTACTTC. This rearrangement joins TRBV19 to TRBJ2-7, with TRBD1 as a possible D gene (6 bases). The V gene lost 2 bases and the J gene lost 6 bases, with 14 bases spanning the gap. Germline V gene sequence: CDR1 LNHDA, CDR2 SQIVND (reference sequence). The CDR3 covers 14 residues.

The chain links TRBV2 to TRBJ2-3, with TRBD1 as a possible D gene (6 bases). With 4 bases removed from V and 2 bases from J, the gap between germline ends came to 19 bases. This CDR3 is built from 17 residues. The germline V gene encodes CDR1 SNHLY and CDR2 FYNNEI. The DNA of the CDR3 is TGTGCCAGCAGTGTTAACCCCAGGGGAAGGAACACAGATACGCAGTATTTT. Its protein product is CASSVNPRGRNTDTQYF.

The chain employs TRBV15 and TRBJ1-1; D is unclear. Germline lookup yields CDR1 LNHNV and CDR2 YYDKDF (reference sequence). The CDR3 spans 15 residues. V shed 4 bases and J shed 1 base, with 13 bases lying between them. CDR3 residues: CATSTAVAANTEAFF. CDR3 sequence (DNA): TGTGCCACCAGCACCGCAGTAGCGGCGAACACTGAAGCTTTCTTT.

This clone has only one observation. The chain recombines TRBV18 with TRBJ2-1; unclear D gene. V was pared by 2 bases and J by 2 bases, with 10 bases between. The germline gives CDR1 KGHSH, CDR2 LQKENI. This CDR3 is built from 15 residues. The CDR3 loop is CASSPVLFTYNEQFF. CDR3 sequence (DNA): TGTGCCAGCTCACCAGTTTTGTTCACCTACAATGAGCAGTTCTTC.

Comment on this clone: This specimen includes other DNA sequences encoding the same CDR3. J is TRBJ1-5 and V is TRBV19; TRBD1 aligns across 9 bases. The CDR3 is 14 amino acids. Germline trimming cut 3 bases from V and 4 bases from J; bases unmatched to any gene: 1. Germline V gene data show CDR1 as LNHDA and CDR2 as SQIVND (reference sequence). The chain's CDR3 is CASSIGQGNQPQHF. The CDR3 nucleotides read TGTGCCAGTAGTATTGGACAGGGGAATCAGCCCCAGCATTTT.

This clone was recorded only once. CDR3 sequence reads: CASSLKTGFSVNQPQHF. The CDR3 bases are TGTGCCAGCAGCTTAAAGACAGGTTTTTCGGTTAATCAGCCCCAGCATTTT. The chain employs TRBV5-6 and TRBJ1-5, with D perhaps TRBD1 (6 bases). This CDR3 has 17 residues. Germline V lookup: CDR1 SGHDT, CDR2 YYEEEE. Trimming pared 2 bases from V and 4 bases from J, leaving 19 bases between.

This chain connects TRBV2 to TRBJ1-2; 10 bases are a match to TRBD1. CDR1 and CDR2 (germline): SNHLY, FYNNEI. Unmatched junction bases numbered 13, after V lost 5 bases and J lost 4 bases. The CDR3 covers 17 residues. CDR3 DNA: TGTGCCAGCAGTAGGCTCGGGACAGGGGATCACCCCTATGGCTACACCTTC. This translates into CASSRLGTGDHPYGYTF.

The chain combines TRBV6-1 with TRBJ2-5; TRBD1 aligns across 9 bases. CDR3 length: 13 amino acids. Looked up from germline, CDR1 is MNHNS and CDR2 is SASEGT. The V and J ends lost 5 bases and 6 bases, in that order; junction bases with no gene match: 4. The CDR3 sequence: CASSPGQGKTQYF. CDR3 DNA sequence: TGTGCCAGCAGTCCGGGACAGGGTAAGACCCAGTACTTC.

V usage is TRBV5-1 and J usage is TRBJ2-7, with 8 nucleotides matching TRBD1. CDR3 size: 14 residues. Germline V gene data show CDR1 as SGHRS and CDR2 as YFSETQ. J lost 0 bases, V lost 3 bases, and 2 bases had no gene match. The CDR3 region has the DNA TGCGCCAGCAGCTCTGACAGGGGCTCCTACGAGCAGTACTTC. Translated: CASSSDRGSYEQYF.

The rearrangement uses TRBV15 and TRBJ2-7, with 7 bases identical to TRBD1. Per germline, CDR1 LNHNV and CDR2 YYDKDF (reference sequence). V dropped 0 bases and J dropped 2; count of bases not matched to a gene: 16. There are 19 residues in the CDR3. The DNA of the CDR3 is TGTGCCACCAGCAGAGATTCGTTGAGGGGGCAGGGTAAACCCTACGAGCAGTACTTC. Protein: CATSRDSLRGQGKPYEQYF.

The chain combines TRBV19 with TRBJ2-1; unclear D gene. The CDR3 loop spans 14 amino acids. Trimming took off 6 bases at V and 4 bases at J, with 13 bases between the two ends. CDR1 and CDR2 (germline): LNHDA, SQIVND (reference sequence). As DNA, the CDR3 is TGTGCCAGTAGCTCCATTGACACTTACAATGAGCAGTTCTTC. Translating gives CASSSIDTYNEQFF.

The J gene is TRBJ2-3, the V gene TRBV5-4; D is possibly TRBD2 (5 bases). V shed 4 bases and J shed 2 bases, with 8 bases lying between them. The CDR3 loop spans 13 amino acids. Germline V gene lookup returns CDR1 SGHNT and CDR2 YYREEE (reference sequence). The DNA for the CDR3 is TGTGCCAGCAGCCCCGGGAACACAGATACGCAGTATTTT. It encodes CASSPGNTDTQYF.

The rearrangement links TRBV5-1 to TRBJ2-7, with a weak D call TRBD2 (5 bases). Between the trimmed V and J ends, which lost 3 bases and 4 bases, there was a span of 11 bases. Per germline, CDR1 SGHRS and CDR2 YFSETQ. The length of the CDR3 is 13 residues. Here the CDR3 DNA reads TGCGCCAGCAGCTGGGAGCCAGAATACGAGCAGTACTTC. This gives the protein CASSWEPEYEQYF.

J is TRBJ1-5 and V is TRBV30, with 8 bases identical to TRBD1. CDR3 size: 13 residues. After removal of 0 bases from V and 6 bases from J, the junction contained 1 base not matched to a gene. CDR1 is GTSNPN and CDR2 is SVGIG in the germline V gene (reference sequence). CDR3 loop: CAWSVRGLQPQHF. The CDR3 nucleotides read TGTGCCTGGAGTGTCAGGGGGCTTCAGCCCCAGCATTTT.

The rearrangement uses TRBV6-5 and TRBJ2-1; TRBD2 matches 10 bases. This CDR3 comprises 14 residues. Germline V gene sequence: CDR1 MNHEY, CDR2 SVGAGI. Losses at the gene ends were 10 bases for V and 4 bases for J; bases not matched to a gene: 7. Here the CDR3 reads CATGRTSGYNEQFF. The CDR3 DNA sequence: TGTGCCACTGGAAGGACTAGCGGTTACAATGAGCAGTTCTTC.